This section outlines one TCR beta chain sequence together with its context. This sample stems from a study of cytomegalovirus exposure and HLA in healthy donors. Profiled with immunoSEQ multiplex PCR; TCRdb holds only in-frame clones, not every one. In the table there are over 70,000 clones, around 90% of which are singletons. The CDR3 totals 15 residues. Germline lookup yields CDR1 WSHSY and CDR2 SAAADI. Trimming took 2 bases from V and 6 from J; bases not matched to a gene: 6. J is TRBJ1-5 and V is TRBV10-2, with 8 bases lining up with TRBD1. Sequencing used PBMCs. This receptor was obtained from a woman under 30 in good health and CMV-seropositive. The CDR3 coding sequence is TGCGCCAGCAGTGAGGTTGACAGGGGCGGTCAGCCCCAGCATTTT. Its translation is CASSEVDRGGQPQHF.